The clone carrying this T cell receptor (beta chain) was seen more than once but under ten times. This entry comes from a study of blood T cell repertoires in COVID-19. In the study's own analysis: It was from reference gene primer amplification that nucleated cell counts were estimated. Repertoires were generated with immunoSEQ multiplex PCR, while TCRdb's copy carries only in-frame clones and drops some. V, J and clone size were drawn from that table, and D and trimming were deduced from the DNA. The sample yields around 100,000 clones, 80% to 85% seen once. This CDR3 has 15 amino acids. The V call is TRBV21-1, the J call TRBJ1-4; the table calls TRBD1, which could not be checked here. TRBV21-1 is deemed a pseudogene. The sequenced sample consisted of peripheral blood. The sequence was collected from a man aged 55 to 69 with acute or convalescent COVID-19. CDR3 protein: CASSKEDRWGEKLFF. Here the CDR3 DNA reads TGTGCCAGCAGCAAAGAGGACAGGTGGGGCGAAAAACTGTTTTTT.